This T cell receptor (beta chain) was found in a study of cytomegalovirus exposure and HLA in healthy donors. General study points: Rare TCR sequences dominated, though some public TCRs recurred in many donors. When analyzed later, a missense DCLRE1C variant was found to be linked to TCR beta V- and J-gene trimming.

The V gene end was trimmed by 5 bases and the J gene end by 7 bases; junction bases not matched to a gene: 25. The germline V gene encodes CDR1 SEHNR and CDR2 FQNEAQ (reference sequence). The CDR3 totals 19 residues. PCR amplification relied on 60 Vbeta primers (plus 13 Jbeta primers). In the authors' methods: Tens of millions of unique TCR beta chains, 10 million to 13 million of them shared, were counted by a later analysis. This table comes from immunoSEQ multiplex PCR, and its TCRdb copy is limited to in-frame clones, with some not included. The V and J calls and clone size are taken from that table; D and trimming were inferred from the DNA. The sample holds under 70,000 clones. As concerns this clone: What it binds is unknown.

The V gene is TRBV7-9, the J gene TRBJ1-2; 7 bases align to TRBD1. The specimen sequenced was PBMCs. This clonotype originated in a female donor in good health and CMV-seropositive. DNA of the CDR3: TGTGCCAGCAGCCCCCGTGCACAAATGAGGGGGCCCTTACATGGTGGCTACACCTTC. Translation gives CASSPRAQMRGPLHGGYTF. Supplemented by reference TRBV7-9 and TRBJ1-2, the full variable domain reads DTGVSQNPRHKITKRGQNVTFRCDPISEHNRLYWYRQTLGQGPEFLTYFQNEAQLEKSRLLSDRFSAERPKGSFSTLEIQRTEQGDSAMYLCASSPRAQMRGPLHGGYTFGSGTRLTVV.